This TCR beta chain was identified in a study of blood T cell repertoires in COVID-19. Study-wide context: COVID-19 samples collected from the United States, Italy and Spain covered acute and convalescent phases. T cells, B-cell-depleted T cells, or PBMCs provided the cDNA or gDNA that served as material.

Per the authors' pipeline: Reference gene primers were amplified, and this amplification served to estimate nucleated cell counts. Assay used: immunoSEQ multiplex PCR; TCRdb lists only in-frame clones, some missing. The V and J calls and clone size are taken from that table; D and trimming were inferred from the DNA. Here the sample spans fewer than 250,000 clones, about nine tenths being singletons. The length of the CDR3 is 15 residues. V was clipped by 4 bases and J by 5 bases; unmatched bases: 11. Germline CDR1 SGHNT, CDR2 YYREEE (reference sequence). The TCR was taken from a woman aged 40 to 55 with acute or convalescent COVID-19. V is TRBV5-4 and J is TRBJ2-5; 7 bases agree with TRBD2. Sequenced: peripheral blood. CDR3: CASSRVGLEGETQYF. In DNA form, the CDR3 reads TGTGCCAGCAGCCGGGTTGGACTAGAGGGCGAGACCCAGTACTTC. Full variable domain (missing parts from reference TRBV5-4 and TRBJ2-5): ETGVTQSPTHLIKTRGQQVTLRCSSQSGHNTVSWYQQALGQGPQFIFQYYREEENGRGNFPPRFSGLQFPNYSSELNVNALELDDSALYLCASSRVGLEGETQYFGPGTRLLVL.